Following are 20 T cell receptor beta chains from one sample sequenced in a study of tumor and adjacent non-tumor tissue in lung cancer. No cell sorting was done before RNA was extracted from the tissue. Distant lung tissue was collected more than 3 cm away from the tumor edge. A modified ARM-PCR protocol with three rounds of nested PCR amplified TCRbeta. TCRdb redid the calling of the multiplex PCR reads with MiXCR, one entry per CDR3 protein. The repertoire consists of around 100,000 distinct CDR3 sequences, with over 55% occurring once and the leading ten covering roughly a fifth. The sample taken for sequencing was distant non-tumor lung tissue. These receptors originate from a man younger than 45 with non-small cell lung cancer.

This clonotype was detected only a few times. This could be a read error, since a much larger clone is one nucleotide away. The chain links TRBV6-6 to TRBJ2-3; TRBD2 aligns across 7 bases. The CDR3 length is 15 residues. Trimming cost V 5 bases and J 5 bases; bases outside gene matches: 10. Germline lookup yields CDR1 MNHNY and CDR2 SVGAGI (reference sequence). The CDR3 region is CASSPGTIAVDTQYF. CDR3 bases: TGTGCCAGCAGTCCCGGGACTATCGCAGTAGATACGCAGTATTTT.

Concerning this clonotype itself: The junction departs from the called germline gene at one end, perhaps through a read error. The genes are TRBV18 and TRBJ2-3, with a weak D call TRBD2 (7 bases). Germline V gene lookup returns CDR1 KGHSH and CDR2 LQKENI. This CDR3 comprises 17 residues. The CDR3 DNA sequence: TGTGCTAGCTCACCGGGAAGGCGGGGGCAAGTCACAGATACGCAGTATTTT. This encodes CASSPGRRGQVTDTQYF. Filled out from reference TRBV18 and TRBJ2-3, the complete variable domain reads NAGVMQNPRHLVRRRGQEARLRCSPMKGHSHVYWYRQLPEEGLKFMVYLQKENIIDESGMPKERFSAEFPKEGPSILRIQQVVRGDSAAYFCASSPGRRGQVTDTQYFGPGTRLTVL.

This chain joins TRBV4-3 and TRBJ2-3; D unresolved. Looked up from germline, CDR1 is LGHNA and CDR2 is YSLEER. Trimming pared 4 bases from V and 2 bases from J, leaving 13 bases between. CDR3 size: 15 residues. The CDR3 DNA is TGCGCCAGCAGCCCCACCGGTTATGTCACAGATACGCAGTATTTT. Residues: CASSPTGYVTDTQYF.

This sequence joins TRBV10-3 and TRBJ1-6, with TRBD1 as a possible D gene (5 bases). Per germline, CDR1 ENHRY and CDR2 SYGVKD. Trimming shortened V by 7 bases and J by 8 bases, and 18 bases separated the two germline ends. CDR3 size: 15 residues. The CDR3 sequence: CAINDRDSADSPLHF. As DNA, the CDR3 is TGTGCCATCAATGACCGGGACTCAGCGGATTCACCCCTCCACTTT.

Turning to this clonotype: Just one base apart from a much larger clone, this may be a read error. Since the CDR3 does not end with the conserved phenylalanine or tryptophan, this likely comes from a read error. This chain links TRBV13 with TRBJ2-5; D remains unclear. CDR1 PRHDT and CDR2 FYEKMQ come from the germline V gene (reference sequence). V gave up 4 bases and J gave up 5 bases, with 8 bases separating them. This CDR3 has 12 residues. The CDR3 here is CASSSPLETQYS. The CDR3 DNA is TGTGCCAGCAGCTCACCGCTTGAGACCCAGTACTCC.

There are a few counts of this clonotype. At one boundary the junction diverges from the germline segment, which might be a read error. The CDR3 is CASSPSPGQGVRRTTGELFF. As DNA, the CDR3 is TGTGCCAGCAGCCCGAGTCCGGGACAGGGGGTGCGGCGAACCACCGGGGAGTTGTTTTTT. The chain links TRBV11-2 to TRBJ2-2; 11 bases map to TRBD1. This CDR3 is built from 20 residues. In germline, CDR1 is SGHAT, CDR2 FQNNGV.

This clonotype was recorded many times. This chain uses TRBV24-1 with TRBJ2-1, with 7 bases aligning to TRBD1. Germline V CDR1 and CDR2: KGHDR, SFDVKD. J gave up 5 bases and V 6 bases, and 6 bases lay outside the gene matches. The CDR3 totals 14 residues. CDR3: CATSRQGSNNEQFF. CDR3 nucleotides: TGTGCCACCAGTCGACAGGGATCTAACAATGAGCAGTTCTTC.

Only a few counts were recorded for this clonotype. V usage is TRBV7-3 and J usage is TRBJ2-5; no clear D. CDR1 and CDR2 (germline): SGHTA, FQGTGA. V gave up 2 bases and J gave up 9 bases, with 7 bases separating them. The CDR3 spans 11 residues. CDR3 protein: CASSLGKPQYF. The CDR3, as DNA: TGTGCCAGCAGCTTAGGGAAGCCCCAGTACTTC.

The V call is TRBV20-1, the J call TRBJ2-7, with D tentatively TRBD2 (6 bases). V was pared by 7 bases and J by 7 bases, with 20 bases between. The CDR3 length is 13 residues. CDR1 DFQATT and CDR2 SNEGSKA come from the germline V gene (reference sequence). DNA for the CDR3: TGCAGTGAGAGACTAGTGGGAGCACGGGAGCAGTACTTC. Protein product: CSERLVGAREQYF.

This clonotype came up once. This chain connects TRBV19 to TRBJ1-5; D gene uncertain. V lost 5 bases to trimming and J lost 4 bases, with 15 bases between them. This CDR3 contains 15 residues. CDR1 is LNHDA, CDR2 SQIVND, per germline (reference sequence). CDR3 sequence: CASSLYSLENQPQHF. As DNA, the CDR3 is TGTGCCAGTAGTCTGTACAGTCTTGAAAATCAGCCCCAGCATTTT.

This rearrangement joins TRBV11-2 to TRBJ2-5; 8 nucleotides match TRBD1. Trimming cost V 0 bases and J 11 bases; bases outside gene matches: 20. Germline assignment: CDR1 SGHAT and CDR2 FQNNGV. This CDR3 is built from 18 residues. DNA for the CDR3: TGTGCCAGCAGCTTAGAAGTCTGGCAAGGGACAGGCCAAGAGGCTCAGTACTTC. As protein: CASSLEVWQGTGQEAQYF.

In the case of this clonotype: The missing conserved phenylalanine or tryptophan at the end of this CDR3 makes a read error likely. The chain combines TRBV12-3 or TRBV12-4 with TRBJ1-5, with TRBD1 matching 9 bases. With V trimmed by 5 bases and J by 6 bases, 8 bases remained unmatched. This CDR3 contains 15 residues. The CDR3 sequence is CASSVGTGLTQPQHL. CDR3 DNA sequence: TGTGCCAGCAGTGTAGGGACAGGGCTGACTCAGCCCCAGCATCTT.

This chain links TRBV11-2 with TRBJ2-1; D is undetermined. V was clipped by 9 bases and J by 9 bases, with 24 bases between them. The germline V gene encodes CDR1 SGHAT and CDR2 FQNNGV. The CDR3 has 15 amino acids. The chain's CDR3 is CASASDRALFGEQFF. DNA of the CDR3: TGTGCCAGTGCTTCGGATCGGGCCCTCTTCGGTGAGCAGTTCTTC.

The table lists this clonotype with a count of one. Possible read error: a much larger clone is one base away. This rearrangement joins TRBV20-1 to TRBJ2-1; 7 positions match TRBD1. Per germline, CDR1 DFQATT and CDR2 SNEGSKA (reference sequence). The CDR3 consists of 13 residues. Losses at the gene ends were 8 bases for V and 3 bases for J; bases not matched to a gene: 7. The DNA of the CDR3 is TGCAGTCCTTCCGGGACAGACTACAATGAGCAGTTCTTC. As protein: CSPSGTDYNEQFF.

By frequency in the sample, this clonotype is medium-sized. The J gene is TRBJ2-3, the V gene TRBV6-5; D call uncertain. The V and J ends lost 0 bases and 5 bases respectively, with 3 bases between them. The CDR3 contains 12 residues. In germline, CDR1 is MNHEY, CDR2 SVGAGI. The CDR3 spells CASSYSGDTQYF. CDR3 nucleotide sequence: TGTGCCAGCAGTTACTCGGGAGATACGCAGTATTTT.

This clonotype was seen many times. The J gene is TRBJ1-5, the V gene TRBV4-1; D is ambiguous. The V end lost 0 bases, the J end lost 0 bases, and 3 bases lay between the germline ends. CDR3 size: 14 residues. Germline V gene data show CDR1 as MGHRA and CDR2 as YSYEKL. The CDR3 DNA reads TGCGCCAGCAGCCAAGACAGTAGCAATCAGCCCCAGCATTTT. Amino acids: CASSQDSSNQPQHF.

Regarding this clonotype: A much larger clone lies a single base off, so this may be a read error. J is TRBJ1-3 and V is TRBV20-1; the D is unclear. This CDR3 has 13 amino acids. The V end lost 3 bases, the J end lost 0 bases, and 6 bases lay between the germline ends. CDR1 DFQATT and CDR2 SNEGSKA come from the germline V gene (reference sequence). The CDR3 DNA follows: TGCAGTGCTAGTGGGATCTCTGGAAACACCATATATTTT. Translation gives CSASGISGNTIYF.

This chain uses TRBV18 with TRBJ2-3; D possibly matches TRBD1 or TRBD2 (5 bases each). The length of the CDR3 is 16 residues. The V gene lost 2 bases and the J gene lost 4 bases, with 16 bases spanning the gap. Per the germline V gene, CDR1 is KGHSH and CDR2 is LQKENI. In nucleotides, the CDR3 is TGTGCCAGCTCACCAGCTGCCGGGACCTACGCAGATACGCAGTATTTT. It yields the protein CASSPAAGTYADTQYF.

In the case of this clonotype: It may be a read error: a sequence one base away is much more abundant. The CDR3 does not end in the conserved phenylalanine or tryptophan, so this is likely a read error. The chain uses TRBV24-1 and TRBJ2-3; D is uncertain. There are 14 residues in the CDR3. CDR1 and CDR2 (germline): KGHDR, SFDVKD. With 0 bases removed from V and 1 base from J, the gap between germline ends came to 4 bases. CDR3 in amino acids: CATSDLRGTDTQYI. In DNA form, the CDR3 reads TGTGCCACCAGTGATTTGCGGGGCACAGATACGCAGTATATT.

This clonotype has a handful of counts. This rearrangement joins TRBV11-2 to TRBJ2-7, with a weak D call TRBD2 (6 bases). The germline gives CDR1 SGHAT, CDR2 FQNNGV. The length of the CDR3 is 15 residues. V was cut by 0 bases and J by 3 bases, with 12 bases left in between. This CDR3 is CASSLEEGGVYEQYF. The CDR3 DNA reads as TGTGCCAGCAGCTTAGAAGAGGGCGGGGTCTACGAGCAGTACTTC. The full variable domain, its missing parts supplied by reference TRBV11-2 and TRBJ2-7, is EAGVAQSPRYKIIEKRQSVAFWCNPISGHATLYWYQQILGQGPKLLIQFQNNGVVDDSQLPKDRFSAERLKGVDSTLKIQPAKLEDSAVYLCASSLEEGGVYEQYFGPGTRLTVT.